Included here is one T cell receptor beta chain sequence, with context. The data belong to a study of blood T cell repertoires in COVID-19. TCRdb's table, derived via immunoSEQ multiplex PCR, lists solely in-frame clones and lacks some. The sample holds just over 250,000 clones, about 88% seen once. V was clipped by 1 base and J by 4 bases, with 7 bases between them. There are 13 residues in the CDR3. The germline CDR1 and CDR2 sequences are SEHNR and FQNEAQ (reference sequence). This chain links TRBV7-9 with TRBJ1-2, with D perhaps TRBD1 (6 bases). The sample taken for sequencing was peripheral blood. This sequence originates from a man aged 55 to 70 who had recovered from COVID-19. CDR3 DNA sequence: TGTGCCAGCAGCTTAGGGACAGCCTATGGCTACACCTTC. It codes for CASSLGTAYGYTF.